A single sample gave rise to the 20 T cell receptor beta chains below, sequenced in a study of cytomegalovirus exposure and HLA in healthy donors. PCR primers comprised 60 Vbeta and 13 Jbeta primers. Clones were sequenced by immunoSEQ multiplex PCR, and TCRdb holds only the in-frame ones, with some missing. The sample shows 100,000 to 150,000 clones, around 72% of them seen only once. The specimen was PBMCs. Receptors were obtained from a man aged 25-45 years in good health and CMV-seronegative.

This clone has only a few counts. The chain recombines TRBV27 with TRBJ1-5, with a weak D call TRBD1 (5 bases). In germline, CDR1 is MNHEY, CDR2 SMNVEV (reference sequence). Trimming took off 7 bases at V and 2 bases at J, with 24 bases between the two ends. The CDR3 runs to 18 residues. This CDR3 is CASTQRWQGLSGNQPQHF. The CDR3 DNA reads TGTGCCAGCACCCAGCGGTGGCAGGGACTTTCTGGCAATCAGCCCCAGCATTTT.

The rearrangement joins TRBV11-3 to TRBJ1-5; the match to TRBD1 covers 10 bases. Germline trimming cut 5 bases from V and 4 bases from J; bases unmatched to any gene: 2. The CDR3 length is 14 residues. The germline CDR1 and CDR2 sequences are SGHNT and YENEEA. Here the CDR3 reads CASSPDRGNQPQHF. CDR3 bases: TGTGCCAGCAGCCCGGACAGGGGGAATCAGCCCCAGCATTTT.

This clone has a handful of counts. The gene calls are TRBV28 and TRBJ1-3; TRBD1 aligns across 8 bases. J gave up 0 bases and V 6 bases, and 7 bases lay outside the gene matches. The germline V gene has CDR1 MDHEN and CDR2 SYDVKM. This CDR3 has 16 residues. Here the CDR3 reads CASSSDRESSGNTIYF. In DNA, the CDR3 is TGTGCCAGCAGCTCGGACAGGGAGAGCTCTGGAAACACCATATATTTT.

This clone was detected once. The CDR3 loop reads CASSLQGGDTEAFF. The CDR3, as DNA: TGTGCCAGCAGCCTCCAAGGGGGGGACACTGAAGCTTTCTTT. The V gene is TRBV7-2, the J gene TRBJ1-1, with D possibly TRBD1 on 6 matching bases. V gave up 5 bases and J gave up 3 bases, with 13 bases separating them. The CDR3 sequence is 14 residues long. Per germline, CDR1 SGHTA and CDR2 FQGNSA. The full variable domain, with the rest looked up from reference TRBV7-2 and TRBJ1-1, is GAGVSQSPSNKVTEKGKDVELRCDPISGHTALYWYRQSLGQGLEFLIYFQGNSAPDKSGLPSDRFSAERTGGSVSTLTIQRTQQEDSAVYLCASSLQGGDTEAFFGQGTRLTVV.

V is TRBV7-9 and J is TRBJ2-5; possibly TRBD2 for D (5 bases). Trimming removed 5 bases at V and 5 bases at J, with 21 bases between. The CDR3 is made up of 16 amino acids. Germline CDR1 reads SEHNR; CDR2 reads FQNEAQ (reference sequence). The CDR3 nucleotides are TGTGCCAGCAGCCCCTTAACCCCGACGGGATGGGAGACCCAGTACTTC. It yields the protein CASSPLTPTGWETQYF.

This chain connects TRBV4-2 to TRBJ1-1, with D unclear. This CDR3 contains 16 residues. Trimming shortened V by 0 bases and J by 4 bases, and 15 bases separated the two germline ends. Germline loops: CDR1 LGHNA, CDR2 YNFKEQ. The CDR3 here is CASSQDFIVGVTEAFF. In nucleotides, the CDR3 is TGTGCCAGCAGCCAAGATTTTATAGTCGGGGTCACTGAAGCTTTCTTT.

This clone was detected only a few times. V is TRBV29-1 and J is TRBJ1-2; 7 bases match TRBD1. The CDR3 length is 15 residues. V was pared by 4 bases and J by 5 bases, with 13 bases of the junction left unmatched. From germline, CDR1 is SQVTM and CDR2 ANQGSEA. The CDR3 loop is CSVVEPLPGGYGYTF. In DNA, the CDR3 is TGCAGCGTTGTAGAGCCCTTGCCAGGGGGATATGGCTACACCTTC.

The V call is TRBV2, the J call TRBJ1-1; D may be TRBD1 (5 bases). Trimming pared 10 bases from V and 5 bases from J, leaving 11 bases between. The CDR3 runs to 11 residues. Germline V CDR1 and CDR2: SNHLY, FYNNEI. The CDR3 region has the DNA TGTGCCACCCTGGGGGGGACTGAAGCTTTCTTT. It translates to CATLGGTEAFF.

As concerns this clone: Other nucleotide sequences from this sample produce the same CDR3. The V and J genes are TRBV6-4 and TRBJ1-5; D gene uncertain. Germline V gives CDR1 MRHNA, CDR2 SNTAGT. The CDR3 is 13 residues long. Between the trimmed V and J ends, which lost 0 bases and 6 bases, there was a span of 6 bases. Here the CDR3 DNA reads TGTGCCAGCAGTGACTCGGAGGGTCAGCCCCAGCATTTT. Translating it yields CASSDSEGQPQHF.

CDR3 protein: CASSPSPPETQYF. In DNA, the CDR3 is TGCGCCAGCAGCCCCTCTCCCCCGGAGACCCAGTACTTC. The J gene is TRBJ2-5, the V gene TRBV5-1; D not resolved. The CDR3 totals 13 residues. From germline, CDR1 is SGHRS and CDR2 YFSETQ. Trimming cost V 4 bases and J 5 bases, with 12 bases left between them.

This clone was found a few times. The gene calls are TRBV6-5 and TRBJ1-1; no clear D gene. The CDR3 is 14 residues long. Germline V lookup: CDR1 MNHEY, CDR2 SVGAGI. Trimming shortened V by 4 bases and J by 5 bases, and 14 bases separated the two germline ends. The CDR3: CASSFRVESTEAFF. The CDR3 DNA reads as TGTGCCAGCAGTTTTCGGGTTGAATCTACTGAAGCTTTCTTT.

The J gene is TRBJ2-7, the V gene TRBV5-1, with unresolved D. CDR3 size: 11 residues. Trimming took 4 bases from V and 5 from J, leaving 7 bases between them. Germline V gene data show CDR1 as SGHRS and CDR2 as YFSETQ. Written as DNA, the CDR3 is TGCGCCAGCAGCGCTTCAGACGAGCAGTACTTC. It is translated as CASSASDEQYF.

The sample holds one count of this clone. The sample holds other DNA sequences that translate to the same CDR3. The gene calls are TRBV27 and TRBJ1-1; D gene unclear. CDR1 and CDR2 from the germline V gene are MNHEY and SMNVEV (reference sequence). The V and J ends lost 3 bases and 1 base respectively, with 6 bases between them. CDR3 length equals 13 residues. CDR3 protein: CASSFGGNTEAFF. The CDR3, as DNA: TGTGCCAGCAGTTTCGGTGGGAACACTGAAGCTTTCTTT.

The chain couples TRBV11-2 to TRBJ1-1; TRBD1 matches 7 bases. Germline trimming cut 3 bases from V and 0 bases from J; bases unmatched to any gene: 7. CDR1 SGHAT and CDR2 FQNNGV come from the germline V gene. This CDR3 is built from 16 residues. CDR3 sequence: CASSFRQGSMNTEAFF. CDR3 in DNA: TGTGCCAGCAGCTTCAGACAGGGATCCATGAACACTGAAGCTTTCTTT.

The rearrangement uses TRBV6-6 and TRBJ1-1, with TRBD1 matching 12 bases. Trimming at V came to 5 bases and at J to 2 bases, leaving 6 bases not matched to a gene. Germline V lookup: CDR1 MNHNY, CDR2 SVGAGI (reference sequence). CDR3 size: 16 residues. The CDR3 DNA follows: TGTGCCAGCAGTGGGACAGGGGGCGAAAAAAACACTGAAGCTTTCTTT. This codes for CASSGTGGEKNTEAFF.

The V and J genes are TRBV5-1 and TRBJ2-1, with 9 bases lining up with TRBD2. V lost 0 bases, J lost 7 bases, and 8 bases stayed unmatched. The CDR3 extends over 16 amino acids. The germline V gene encodes CDR1 SGHRS and CDR2 YFSETQ. DNA of the CDR3: TGCGCCAGCAGCTTGGAAGTAGCGGGGGCTGGAAATGAGCAGTTCTTC. It is translated as CASSLEVAGAGNEQFF.

The chain combines TRBV6-6 with TRBJ2-3; 9 nucleotides line up with TRBD1. This CDR3 comprises 16 residues. The ends lost 6 bases at V and 2 bases at J; junction bases unmatched: 9. Per the germline V gene, CDR1 is MNHNY and CDR2 is SVGAGI (reference sequence). In nucleotides, the CDR3 is TGTGCCAGCAGCCCAACAACAGGGGGCTACACAGATACGCAGTATTTT. This codes for CASSPTTGGYTDTQYF.

This rearrangement joins TRBV7-3 to TRBJ2-2, with 10 bases fitting TRBD2. Per the germline V gene, CDR1 is SGHTA and CDR2 is FQGTGA. J gave up 3 bases and V 0 bases, and 1 base lay outside the gene matches. This CDR3 comprises 16 residues. DNA for the CDR3: TGTGCCAGCAGCTTAACTAGCGGGGGGTACACCGGGGAGCTGTTTTTT. Its protein is CASSLTSGGYTGELFF. The full variable domain, its missing parts supplied by reference TRBV7-3 and TRBJ2-2, is GAGVSQTPSNKVTEKGKYVELRCDPISGHTALYWYRQSLGQGPEFLIYFQGTGAADDSGLPNDRFFAVRPEGSVSTLKIQRTERGDSAVYLCASSLTSGGYTGELFFGEGSRLTVL.

The chain employs TRBV5-3 and TRBJ1-2, with D possibly matching TRBD1 (6 bases). TRBV5-3 is an open reading frame, and its role is uncertain. Between the trimmed V and J ends, which lost 4 bases and 0 bases, there was a span of 25 bases. This CDR3 has 19 amino acids. As DNA, the CDR3 is TGTGCCAGAAGCGAGGAGACCAGGACAGCCATAAGAGCTAACTATGGCTACACCTTC. Translation: CARSEETRTAIRANYGYTF.

Note on this clone: The junction and the germline gene differ at one end; a read error may be behind it. The J gene is TRBJ2-2, the V gene TRBV28, with 13 bases aligning to TRBD2. The CDR3 is 16 residues long. The V gene's germline CDR1 is MDHEN and CDR2 SYDVKM. CDR3 protein: CASREGLAGNTGELFF. The DNA for the CDR3 is TGTGCCAGCCGTGAGGGACTAGCGGGGAACACCGGGGAACTGTTTTTT.